The rows below give T cell receptor beta chains drawn from one sample of a study of T cell responses to AZD1222 COVID-19 vaccine. The assay was immunoSEQ multiplex PCR, and TCRdb's table has in-frame clones only and misses some. The data show tens of thousands of clones, around 82% seen once. The specimen was peripheral blood, collected 28 days after the second AZD1222 dose. These receptors were obtained from an adult who received the AZD1222 COVID-19 vaccine. Each CDR3 is given with its conserved first and last residue. Each record gives: D gene, clone size, V gene, J gene, CDR3 protein, CDR3 DNA. A D gene is named only where the DNA matches it firmly. The listing skips clone size in some rows; elsewhere it reads once, few, many or a size class.

D gene: -; clone size: -; V gene: TRBV28; J gene: TRBJ2-5; CDR3 protein: CASSNRDQETQYF; CDR3 DNA: TGTGCCAGCAGTAACAGGGACCAAGAGACCCAGTACTTC
D gene: TRBD2; clone size: -; V gene: TRBV30; J gene: TRBJ2-1; CDR3 protein: CAWSLRPGLAGTQWFNEQFF; CDR3 DNA: TGTGCCTGGAGTTTAAGGCCGGGACTAGCGGGGACTCAATGGTTCAATGAGCAGTTCTTC
D gene: -; clone size: -; V gene: TRBV29-1; J gene: TRBJ2-7; CDR3 protein: CSVEDQEPGEQYF; CDR3 DNA: TGCAGCGTTGAAGATCAGGAACCTGGGGAGCAGTACTTC
D gene: TRBD1; clone size: -; V gene: TRBV27; J gene: TRBJ1-6; CDR3 protein: CASSSTWTGFDSPLHF; CDR3 DNA: TGTGCCAGCAGTTCAACCTGGACAGGATTCGATTCACCCCTCCACTTT
D gene: TRBD1; clone size: -; V gene: TRBV5-6; J gene: TRBJ2-7; CDR3 protein: CASSIAPGQGYEQYF; CDR3 DNA: TGTGCCAGCAGCATTGCCCCTGGACAGGGCTACGAGCAGTACTTC
D gene: -; clone size: -; V gene: TRBV5-6; J gene: TRBJ1-2; CDR3 protein: CASSPGQTYGYTF; CDR3 DNA: TGTGCCAGCAGCCCCGGGCAGACCTATGGCTACACCTTC
D gene: -; clone size: -; V gene: TRBV24-1; J gene: TRBJ1-2; CDR3 protein: CATRSSNSNYGYTF; CDR3 DNA: TGTGCCACCAGGTCAAGCAACTCTAACTATGGCTACACCTTC
D gene: TRBD2; clone size: -; V gene: TRBV7-2; J gene: TRBJ2-1; CDR3 protein: CASRKTSLGEQFF; CDR3 DNA: TGTGCCAGCAGGAAGACTAGCCTGGGTGAGCAGTTCTTC
D gene: TRBD1; clone size: -; V gene: TRBV7-9; J gene: TRBJ1-1; CDR3 protein: CASSIQGGNTEAFF; CDR3 DNA: TGTGCCAGCAGTATTCAGGGGGGAAACACTGAAGCTTTCTTT
D gene: TRBD2; clone size: -; V gene: TRBV5-4; J gene: TRBJ2-7; CDR3 protein: CASSLEGPAGVEYEQYF; CDR3 DNA: TGTGCCAGCAGCTTGGAGGGACCAGCGGGAGTAGAATACGAGCAGTACTTC
D gene: TRBD1; clone size: -; V gene: TRBV18; J gene: TRBJ2-7; CDR3 protein: CASLGQGADEQYF; CDR3 DNA: TGTGCCAGCTTGGGACAGGGGGCGGATGAGCAGTACTTC
D gene: -; clone size: -; V gene: TRBV7-8; J gene: TRBJ1-1; CDR3 protein: CASSKGLRGFGTEAFF; CDR3 DNA: TGTGCCAGCAGCAAGGGGCTCCGAGGGTTTGGCACTGAAGCTTTCTTT
D gene: TRBD1; clone size: -; V gene: TRBV10-3; J gene: TRBJ2-7; CDR3 protein: CAISGRQGGNEQYF; CDR3 DNA: TGTGCCATCAGTGGACGACAGGGGGGCAACGAGCAGTACTTC
D gene: -; clone size: few; V gene: TRBV28; J gene: TRBJ2-2; CDR3 protein: CASSSRSVTMNTGELFF; CDR3 DNA: TGTGCCAGCAGTTCACGATCGGTGACAATGAACACCGGGGAGCTGTTTTTT
D gene: TRBD1; clone size: -; V gene: TRBV9; J gene: TRBJ1-5; CDR3 protein: CASSVTGTGMAQPQHF; CDR3 DNA: TGTGCCAGCAGCGTGACCGGGACAGGTATGGCTCAGCCCCAGCATTTT
D gene: TRBD2; clone size: -; V gene: TRBV5-4; J gene: TRBJ2-3; CDR3 protein: CASSERAGYTDTQYF; CDR3 DNA: TGTGCCAGCAGCGAAAGAGCGGGATACACAGATACGCAGTATTTT
D gene: -; clone size: -; V gene: TRBV28; J gene: TRBJ2-7; CDR3 protein: CASSLVAYEQYF; CDR3 DNA: TGTGCCAGCAGTCTCGTAGCCTACGAGCAGTACTTC
D gene: TRBD2; clone size: -; V gene: TRBV14; J gene: TRBJ2-7; CDR3 protein: CASSIAGAIPYEQYF; CDR3 DNA: TGTGCCAGCAGTATAGCGGGAGCGATACCTTACGAGCAGTACTTC
D gene: -; clone size: -; V gene: TRBV28; J gene: TRBJ1-2; CDR3 protein: CASTPEGYDYGYTF; CDR3 DNA: TGTGCCAGCACCCCTGAAGGGTACGACTATGGCTACACCTTC
D gene: -; clone size: few; V gene: TRBV3-1/TRBV3-2; J gene: TRBJ1-2; CDR3 protein: CARPEVNRKDGYTF; CDR3 DNA: TGTGCCAGACCGGAGGTCAATCGCAAAGATGGCTACACCTTC
D gene: -; clone size: -; V gene: TRBV7-2; J gene: TRBJ2-1; CDR3 protein: CASSFADGYNEQFF; CDR3 DNA: TGTGCCAGCAGCTTCGCAGACGGTTACAATGAGCAGTTCTTC
D gene: TRBD1; clone size: -; V gene: TRBV5-1; J gene: TRBJ1-1; CDR3 protein: CASSLVQGGSEAFF; CDR3 DNA: TGCGCCAGCAGCTTGGTGCAGGGGGGCTCTGAAGCTTTCTTT
D gene: TRBD1; clone size: once; V gene: TRBV5-5; J gene: TRBJ2-1; CDR3 protein: CASSDRGSSYNEQFF; CDR3 DNA: TGTGCCAGCAGCGACAGGGGGAGCTCCTACAATGAGCAGTTCTTC
D gene: -; clone size: -; V gene: TRBV3-1/TRBV3-2; J gene: TRBJ2-5; CDR3 protein: CASSPGSPETQYF; CDR3 DNA: TGTGCCAGCAGCCCGGGGTCTCCGGAGACCCAGTACTTC
D gene: -; clone size: -; V gene: TRBV3-1/TRBV3-2; J gene: TRBJ2-1; CDR3 protein: CASSQDFRGRNNEQFF; CDR3 DNA: TGTGCCAGCAGCCAAGATTTCCGGGGGAGGAACAATGAGCAGTTCTTC
D gene: -; clone size: few; V gene: TRBV9; J gene: TRBJ2-1; CDR3 protein: CASSVAPGPYNEQFF; CDR3 DNA: TGTGCCAGCAGCGTAGCTCCCGGGCCCTACAATGAGCAGTTCTTC
D gene: -; clone size: -; V gene: TRBV19; J gene: TRBJ2-7; CDR3 protein: CASSTQVSSYEQYF; CDR3 DNA: TGTGCCAGTAGTACACAGGTCAGCTCCTACGAGCAGTACTTC
D gene: -; clone size: -; V gene: TRBV7-2; J gene: TRBJ2-5; CDR3 protein: CASSLSSGAGETQYF; CDR3 DNA: TGTGCCAGCAGCTTATCGTCGGGGGCGGGAGAGACCCAGTACTTC
D gene: -; clone size: few; V gene: TRBV5-6; J gene: TRBJ2-7; CDR3 protein: CASSFAGFDEQYF; CDR3 DNA: TGTGCCAGCAGCTTCGCAGGGTTCGACGAGCAGTACTTC
D gene: TRBD1; clone size: -; V gene: TRBV7-7; J gene: TRBJ2-3; CDR3 protein: CASSQTGLDTQYF; CDR3 DNA: TGTGCTAGCAGCCAGACAGGGTTGGATACGCAGTATTTT
D gene: TRBD1; clone size: -; V gene: TRBV7-8; J gene: TRBJ1-6; CDR3 protein: CASSSGTGYSFSPLHF; CDR3 DNA: TGTGCCAGCAGCTCCGGGACAGGGTATTCATTTTCACCCCTCCACTTT
D gene: -; clone size: -; V gene: TRBV19; J gene: TRBJ1-2; CDR3 protein: CASSPWTNYGYTF; CDR3 DNA: TGTGCCAGTAGTCCTTGGACTAACTATGGCTACACCTTC
D gene: -; clone size: once; V gene: TRBV28; J gene: TRBJ2-3; CDR3 protein: CASTGWGGVSTDTQYF; CDR3 DNA: TGTGCCAGCACCGGGTGGGGCGGGGTTAGCACAGATACGCAGTATTTT
D gene: -; clone size: -; V gene: TRBV5-1; J gene: TRBJ2-6; CDR3 protein: CASSLGASGANVLTF; CDR3 DNA: TGCGCCAGCAGTTTAGGTGCATCTGGGGCCAACGTCCTGACTTTC
D gene: -; clone size: -; V gene: TRBV27; J gene: TRBJ2-7; CDR3 protein: CASSPPSGFEQYF; CDR3 DNA: TGTGCCAGCAGTCCCCCCTCAGGGTTCGAGCAGTACTTC
D gene: -; clone size: -; V gene: TRBV21-1; J gene: TRBJ1-4; CDR3 protein: CANHEKLFF; CDR3 DNA: TGTGCCAACCATGAAAAACTGTTTTTT
D gene: TRBD2; clone size: once; V gene: TRBV28; J gene: TRBJ2-7; CDR3 protein: CASRNSGTSFYEQYF; CDR3 DNA: TGTGCCAGCAGAAACTCAGGGACTAGCTTTTACGAGCAGTACTTC
D gene: -; clone size: -; V gene: TRBV5-6; J gene: TRBJ2-7; CDR3 protein: CASSLGRNPLEQYF; CDR3 DNA: TGTGCCAGCAGCTTGGGGAGAAACCCCCTAGAGCAGTACTTC
D gene: TRBD2; clone size: -; V gene: TRBV7-9; J gene: TRBJ2-5; CDR3 protein: CASSSNSDGGQETQYF; CDR3 DNA: TGTGCCAGCAGCTCCAATTCGGACGGGGGGCAAGAGACCCAGTACTTC
D gene: TRBD1; clone size: -; V gene: TRBV6-6; J gene: TRBJ1-6; CDR3 protein: CASSYSARDSYSPLHF; CDR3 DNA: TGTGCCAGCAGTTACTCAGCGCGGGACAGTTATTCACCCCTCCACTTT
D gene: -; clone size: -; V gene: TRBV2; J gene: TRBJ2-7; CDR3 protein: CASSESGDWATEQYF; CDR3 DNA: TGTGCCAGCAGTGAATCAGGGGACTGGGCGACCGAGCAGTACTTC